These 28 T cell receptor beta chains share one sample of origin, sequenced in a study of cytomegalovirus exposure and HLA in healthy donors. Use of 60 Vbeta and 13 Jbeta primers characterized the PCR. Assay used: immunoSEQ multiplex PCR; TCRdb lists only in-frame clones, some missing. The table includes roughly 110,000 clones, approximately 70% detected once. The specimen was PBMCs. Receptor source: a woman aged 25 to 45 in good health and CMV-seronegative.

The genes are TRBV6-1 and TRBJ1-5, with 7 bases fitting TRBD1. This CDR3 region has 18 residues. The V and J ends lost 2 bases and 1 base, in that order; junction bases with no gene match: 11. Germline loops: CDR1 MNHNS, CDR2 SASEGT. CDR3 in amino acids: CASSERPGGLGSNQPQHF. CDR3 coding DNA: TGTGCCAGCAGTGAACGGCCAGGGGGACTTGGGAGCAATCAGCCCCAGCATTTT.

The J gene is TRBJ2-1, the V gene TRBV18, with TRBD2 identical over 9 bases. The J segment lost 3 bases and the V segment lost 2 bases, leaving 2 bases of the junction unmatched. The CDR3 is 15 amino acids. Germline V CDR1 and CDR2: KGHSH, LQKENI. The CDR3 DNA follows: TGTGCCAGCTCACCATTAGCGGGAGACTACAATGAGCAGTTCTTC. This encodes CASSPLAGDYNEQFF.

The chain employs TRBV7-2 and TRBJ2-5, with TRBD1 as a possible D gene (6 bases). CDR1 is SGHTA, CDR2 FQGNSA, per germline. V shed 5 bases and J shed 1 base, with 17 bases lying between them. The length of the CDR3 is 16 residues. CDR3 sequence: CASSLGVGRGQETQYF. The CDR3 coding sequence is TGTGCCAGCAGCCTAGGGGTGGGCAGGGGCCAAGAGACCCAGTACTTC.

The chain couples TRBV2 to TRBJ1-1; TRBD1 might be the D (5 bases). The CDR3 totals 12 residues. Trimming cost V 3 bases and J 7 bases, with 9 bases left between them. Germline V gene data show CDR1 as SNHLY and CDR2 as FYNNEI. CDR3: CASSDQGSEAFF. CDR3 sequence (DNA): TGTGCCAGCAGTGACCAGGGAAGTGAAGCTTTCTTT.

This clone was picked up a small number of times. The chain has TRBV7-3 and TRBJ2-7; D is undetermined. This CDR3 is 13 amino acids long. The V end lost 1 base, the J end lost 3 bases, and 7 bases lay between the germline ends. CDR1 and CDR2 (germline): SGHTA, FQGTGA. The CDR3 region has the DNA TGTGCCAGCAGCTTAAACAGCCGCTACGAGCAGTACTTC. This codes for CASSLNSRYEQYF.

The J gene is TRBJ2-1, the V gene TRBV5-1; D may be TRBD1 (6 bases). Germline lookup yields CDR1 SGHRS and CDR2 YFSETQ. V lost 5 bases and J lost 2, with 14 bases in between. This CDR3 comprises 15 residues. The CDR3 region is CASSWGHYTYNEQFF. Here the CDR3 DNA reads TGCGCCAGCAGTTGGGGACACTATACCTACAATGAGCAGTTCTTC.

This clone turned up a few times. V and J are TRBV19 and TRBJ1-1; D possibly corresponds to TRBD1 (6 bases). The CDR3 contains 13 residues. Per the germline V gene, CDR1 is LNHDA and CDR2 is SQIVND (reference sequence). The V gene lost 9 bases and the J gene lost 7 bases, with 18 bases spanning the gap. The CDR3 DNA sequence: TGTGCCAGCACATTACAGGGAAACCGTGAAGCTTTCTTT. This codes for CASTLQGNREAFF.

In its sample, this clone was seen once. The rearrangement joins TRBV4-3 to TRBJ2-2, with D possibly being TRBD1 (6 bases). V was pared by 1 base and J by 7 bases, with 13 bases between. From germline, CDR1 is LGHNA and CDR2 YSLEER. The CDR3 is 15 residues long. The CDR3 nucleotides are TGCGCCAGCAGCCAAGTTAACCAGGGGCGCGGGGAGCTGTTTTTT. Translated, it gives CASSQVNQGRGELFF.

The V and J genes are TRBV11-3 and TRBJ2-7; D is ambiguous. The germline gives CDR1 SGHNT, CDR2 YENEEA. Between the trimmed V and J ends, which lost 5 bases and 3 bases, there was a span of 14 bases. The CDR3 is 14 amino acids. The CDR3 sequence is CASSPSQVVYEQYF. The CDR3 DNA follows: TGTGCCAGCAGCCCCAGCCAGGTCGTCTACGAGCAGTACTTC.

V usage is TRBV30 and J usage is TRBJ2-1; 7 nucleotides line up with TRBD2. The CDR3 is made up of 15 amino acids. V shed 3 bases, J shed 0 bases, and the junction held 5 bases outside the gene matches. Germline CDR1 is GTSNPN and CDR2 is SVGIG (reference sequence). The CDR3: CAWSLGTTSYNEQFF. The CDR3 coding sequence is TGTGCCTGGAGCCTGGGGACTACCTCCTACAATGAGCAGTTCTTC. Full variable domain (rest looked up from reference TRBV30 and TRBJ2-1): SQTIHQWPATLVQPVGSPLSLECTVEGTSNPNLYWYRQAAGRGLQLLFYSVGIGQISSEVPQNLSASRPQDRQFILSSKKLLLSDSGFYLCAWSLGTTSYNEQFFGPGTRLTVL.

This clone showed up just a few times. The V call is TRBV6-5, the J call TRBJ1-1, with D possibly being TRBD1 (5 bases). Germline CDR1 is MNHEY and CDR2 is SVGAGI. V was clipped by 5 bases and J by 3 bases, with 13 bases between them. The CDR3 is made up of 14 amino acids. As DNA, the CDR3 is TGTGCCAGCAGTCGCAGGGATACGGACACTGAAGCTTTCTTT. Translation gives CASSRRDTDTEAFF.

The chain combines TRBV5-1 with TRBJ1-2; weak D call: TRBD1 (5 bases). Trimming removed 0 bases from V and 5 bases from J, with 5 bases in between. Germline loops: CDR1 SGHRS, CDR2 YFSETQ. CDR3 length: 12 residues. CDR3 nucleotide sequence: TGCGCCAGCAGCTTGGGACAGTATGGCTACACCTTC. Protein: CASSLGQYGYTF.

Concerning this clone: Other DNA sequences in this specimen translate into the identical CDR3. The V gene is TRBV4-3, the J gene TRBJ1-3; a possible D gene is TRBD1 (6 bases). This CDR3 has 15 residues. CDR1 is LGHNA, CDR2 YSLEER, per germline. With 4 bases removed from V and 3 bases from J, the gap between germline ends came to 13 bases. The DNA of the CDR3 is TGCGCCAGCAGCCTGCTTCAGGGGAATGGAAACACCATATATTTT. Translating it yields CASSLLQGNGNTIYF.

The V gene is TRBV5-1, the J gene TRBJ2-1; TRBD2 agrees at 11 bases. CDR1 is SGHRS, CDR2 YFSETQ, per germline. The CDR3 extends over 17 amino acids. After removal of 4 bases from V and 8 bases from J, the junction contained 14 bases not matched to a gene. CDR3 DNA: TGCGCCAGCAGCCTAAAGGCTCGGACTAGCGGGTTCGATGAGCAGTTCTTC. As protein: CASSLKARTSGFDEQFF.

The chain has TRBV30 and TRBJ1-1; D unclear. CDR1 is GTSNPN, CDR2 SVGIG, per germline (reference sequence). Trimming left V 2 bases short and J 4 bases short, with 5 bases between. There are 11 residues in the CDR3. CDR3 protein: CAWSFSTEAFF. In DNA form, the CDR3 reads TGTGCCTGGAGTTTTAGCACTGAAGCTTTCTTT.

The gene calls are TRBV18 and TRBJ1-1; a weak D match, TRBD1 (5 bases). CDR3 length: 15 residues. Trimming removed 3 bases at V and 0 bases at J, with 11 bases between. Germline CDR1 reads KGHSH; CDR2 reads LQKENI. CDR3 bases: TGTGCCAGCTCACCTTTGGACACAGTGAACACTGAAGCTTTCTTT. It yields the protein CASSPLDTVNTEAFF.

This chain links TRBV5-6 with TRBJ2-7; the D gene is possibly TRBD1 (5 bases). The length of the CDR3 is 13 residues. Germline V lookup: CDR1 SGHDT, CDR2 YYEEEE. V was shortened by 5 bases and J by 5 bases, with 14 bases between the two germline ends. The CDR3 sequence is CASRSRQGNEQYF. Here the CDR3 DNA reads TGTGCCAGCAGGTCCCGGCAGGGAAACGAGCAGTACTTC.

The V gene is TRBV29-1, the J gene TRBJ1-4; a weak D match, TRBD1 (5 bases). V was shortened by 4 bases and J by 11 bases, with 11 bases between the two germline ends. The length of the CDR3 is 11 residues. CDR1 and CDR2 from the germline V gene are SQVTM and ANQGSEA. CDR3 region: CSVADNGKLFF. The CDR3 DNA reads as TGCAGCGTTGCGGACAACGGGAAACTGTTTTTT.

The chain recombines TRBV6-1 with TRBJ2-7; tentative D call: TRBD1 (5 bases). The V gene lost 2 bases and the J gene lost 1 base, with 12 bases spanning the gap. The CDR3 loop spans 15 amino acids. Germline CDR1 and CDR2: MNHNS and SASEGT. CDR3 nucleotide sequence: TGTGCCAGCAGTGAATCGGGCAGGGCATCCTACGAGCAGTACTTC. Translated, it gives CASSESGRASYEQYF.

The genes are TRBV5-1 and TRBJ2-1, with 7 bases matching TRBD1. There are 14 residues in the CDR3. Germline CDR1 and CDR2: SGHRS and YFSETQ. V shed 3 bases, J shed 4 bases, and the junction held 4 bases outside the gene matches. DNA of the CDR3: TGCGCCAGCAGCTCCGGGACAGATTACAATGAGCAGTTCTTC. Amino acids: CASSSGTDYNEQFF.

The chain has TRBV7-9 and TRBJ2-7; possibly TRBD1 for D (6 bases). Germline V lookup: CDR1 SEHNR, CDR2 FQNEAQ (reference sequence). The CDR3 length is 14 residues. V shed 5 bases and J shed 2 bases, with 13 bases lying between them. The CDR3 bases are TGTGCCAGCAGCAGACAGGACTCAACCTACGAGCAGTACTTC. The encoded protein is CASSRQDSTYEQYF.

The V gene is TRBV30, the J gene TRBJ1-2, with D hard to call. The CDR3 runs to 13 residues. V lost 4 bases and J lost 3, with 12 bases in between. CDR1 is GTSNPN, CDR2 SVGIG, per germline (reference sequence). CDR3 region: CAWTRFGDYGYTF. The CDR3 DNA follows: TGTGCCTGGACCCGTTTCGGGGACTATGGCTACACCTTC.

The rearrangement uses TRBV4-1 and TRBJ1-1; no reliable D call. The CDR3 consists of 15 residues. V was clipped by 0 bases and J by 2 bases, with 10 bases between them. Germline-derived CDR1 and CDR2 are MGHRA and YSYEKL. The CDR3: CASSQESQANTEAFF. The DNA of the CDR3 is TGCGCCAGCAGCCAAGAAAGTCAAGCAAACACTGAAGCTTTCTTT.

The CDR3 nucleotides are TGTGCCAGTAGTAGAACAGGTAGCTCCTACAATGAGCAGTTCTTC. Its protein is CASSRTGSSYNEQFF. The genes are TRBV19 and TRBJ2-1; a weak D match, TRBD1 (5 bases). Trimming pared 4 bases from V and 0 bases from J, leaving 10 bases between. Germline V gene data show CDR1 as LNHDA and CDR2 as SQIVND (reference sequence). This CDR3 spans 15 amino acids.

This chain joins TRBV10-2 and TRBJ1-6; D gene uncertain. Trimming cost V 10 bases and J 5 bases, with 12 bases left between them. The CDR3 loop spans 13 amino acids. Looked up from germline, CDR1 is WSHSY and CDR2 is SAAADI. For the CDR3, the DNA is TGCGCCACCACAGCCGGGAATAATTCACCCCTCCACTTT. The encoded protein is CATTAGNNSPLHF.

This clone showed up just once. This sequence joins TRBV2 and TRBJ2-5, with a tentative D call TRBD2 (6 bases). Germline assignment: CDR1 SNHLY and CDR2 FYNNEI. V lost 8 bases to trimming and J lost 5 bases, with 15 bases between them. The CDR3 spans 13 residues. The CDR3 sequence is CASRGSQVETQYF. The DNA for the CDR3 is TGTGCCAGCCGGGGGAGTCAAGTGGAGACCCAGTACTTC.

The CDR3: CASSQDWALNEKLFF. CDR3 DNA: TGCGCCAGCAGCCAAGACTGGGCCCTTAATGAAAAACTGTTTTTT. This rearrangement joins TRBV4-3 to TRBJ1-4, with unresolved D. This CDR3 has 15 amino acids. In germline, CDR1 is LGHNA, CDR2 YSLEER. V gave up 0 bases and J gave up 4 bases, with 9 bases separating them.

The CDR3 DNA reads TGTGCCAGCTCACCCCTTGATGGCTACACCTTC. Residues: CASSPLDGYTF. J is TRBJ1-2 and V is TRBV18, with D hard to call. V lost 3 bases and J lost 6, with 5 bases in between. The CDR3 sequence is 11 residues long. The germline V gene has CDR1 KGHSH and CDR2 LQKENI.